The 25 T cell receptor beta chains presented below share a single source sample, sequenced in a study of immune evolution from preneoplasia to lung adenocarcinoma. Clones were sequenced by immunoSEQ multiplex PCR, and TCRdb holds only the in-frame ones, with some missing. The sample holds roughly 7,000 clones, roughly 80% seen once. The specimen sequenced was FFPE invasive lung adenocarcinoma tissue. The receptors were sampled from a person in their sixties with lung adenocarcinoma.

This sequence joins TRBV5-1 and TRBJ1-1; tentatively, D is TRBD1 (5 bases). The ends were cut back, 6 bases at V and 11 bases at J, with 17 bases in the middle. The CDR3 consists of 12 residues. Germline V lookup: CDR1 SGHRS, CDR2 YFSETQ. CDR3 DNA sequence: TGCGCCAGCAACATTCAGGGCTTGGGGGCTTTCTTT. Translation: CASNIQGLGAFF.

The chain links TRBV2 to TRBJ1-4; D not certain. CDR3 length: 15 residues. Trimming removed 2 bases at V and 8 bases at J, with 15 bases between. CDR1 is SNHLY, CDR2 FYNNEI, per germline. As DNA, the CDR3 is TGTGCCAGCAGTGAATTAACCGAGTTTTGGGAAAAACTGTTTTTT. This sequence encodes CASSELTEFWEKLFF.

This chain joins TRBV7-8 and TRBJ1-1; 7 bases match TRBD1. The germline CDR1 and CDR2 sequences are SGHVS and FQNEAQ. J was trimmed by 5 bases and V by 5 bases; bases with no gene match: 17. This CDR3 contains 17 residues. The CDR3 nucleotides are TGTGCCAGCAGCCCCCCCTGGTCAAAGGGGGCGCGGACTGAAGCTTTCTTT. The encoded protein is CASSPPWSKGARTEAFF.

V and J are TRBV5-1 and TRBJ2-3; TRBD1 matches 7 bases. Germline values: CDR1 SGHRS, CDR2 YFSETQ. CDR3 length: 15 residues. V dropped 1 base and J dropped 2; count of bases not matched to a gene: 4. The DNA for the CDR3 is TGCGCCAGCAGCTTGAAGGGGGCGAACACAGATACGCAGTATTTT. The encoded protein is CASSLKGANTDTQYF.

DNA for the CDR3: TGTGCCAGCCTACGAATTGGGGACAGCTACAATGAGCAGTTCTTC. Its protein product is CASLRIGDSYNEQFF. The chain joins TRBV18 to TRBJ2-1; TRBD1 agrees at 7 bases. The germline CDR1 and CDR2 sequences are KGHSH and LQKENI. With 8 bases clipped from V and 3 bases from J, the junction kept 10 bases outside the gene matches. The CDR3 sequence is 15 residues long.

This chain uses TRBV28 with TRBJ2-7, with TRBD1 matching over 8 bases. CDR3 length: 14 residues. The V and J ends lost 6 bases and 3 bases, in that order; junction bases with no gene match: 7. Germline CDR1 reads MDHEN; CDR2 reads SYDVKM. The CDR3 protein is CASRPGQAYYEQYF. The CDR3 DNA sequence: TGTGCCAGCAGGCCGGGACAGGCTTACTACGAGCAGTACTTC.

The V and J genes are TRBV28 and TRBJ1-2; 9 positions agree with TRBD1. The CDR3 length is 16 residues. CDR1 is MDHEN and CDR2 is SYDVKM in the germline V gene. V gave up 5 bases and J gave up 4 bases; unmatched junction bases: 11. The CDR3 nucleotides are TGTGCCAGCAGTCCAACCGGGACAGGGCTTACCTATGGCTACACCTTC. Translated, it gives CASSPTGTGLTYGYTF.

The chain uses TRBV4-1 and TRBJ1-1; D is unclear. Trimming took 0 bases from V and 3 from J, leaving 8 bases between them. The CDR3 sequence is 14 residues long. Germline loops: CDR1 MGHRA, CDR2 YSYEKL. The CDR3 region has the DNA TGCGCCAGCAGCCAAGATCAAGGACACACTGAAGCTTTCTTT. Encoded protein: CASSQDQGHTEAFF.

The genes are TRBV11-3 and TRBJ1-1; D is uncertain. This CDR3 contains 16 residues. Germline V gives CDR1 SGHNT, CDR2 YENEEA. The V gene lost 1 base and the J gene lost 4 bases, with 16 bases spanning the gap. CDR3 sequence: CASSLVDMVFGTEAFF. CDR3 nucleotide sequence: TGTGCCAGCAGCTTAGTCGACATGGTGTTTGGCACTGAAGCTTTCTTT.

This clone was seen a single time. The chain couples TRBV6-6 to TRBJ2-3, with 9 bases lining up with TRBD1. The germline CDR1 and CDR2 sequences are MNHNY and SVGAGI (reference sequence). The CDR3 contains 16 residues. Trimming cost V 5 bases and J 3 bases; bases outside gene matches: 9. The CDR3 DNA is TGTGCCAGCAGTACGGTCCCGGGACAGGGTACAGATACGCAGTATTTT. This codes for CASSTVPGQGTDTQYF.

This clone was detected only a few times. The DNA for the CDR3 is TGCGCCAGCAGCTTGGTCGGTAGCGGGAGGCCACCCGATACGCAGTATTTT. Residues: CASSLVGSGRPPDTQYF. J is TRBJ2-3 and V is TRBV5-1, with 10 bases that match TRBD2. Per the germline V gene, CDR1 is SGHRS and CDR2 is YFSETQ. The V segment lost 0 bases and the J segment 6 bases; nucleotides outside the gene matches: 10. This CDR3 is 17 amino acids long.

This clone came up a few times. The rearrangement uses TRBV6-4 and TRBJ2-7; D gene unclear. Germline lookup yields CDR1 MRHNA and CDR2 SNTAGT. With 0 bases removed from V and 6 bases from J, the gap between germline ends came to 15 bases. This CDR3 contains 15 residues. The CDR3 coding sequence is TGTGCCAGCAGTGACTCGGTTCCACCCCCCCGCGAGCAGTACTTC. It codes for CASSDSVPPPREQYF.

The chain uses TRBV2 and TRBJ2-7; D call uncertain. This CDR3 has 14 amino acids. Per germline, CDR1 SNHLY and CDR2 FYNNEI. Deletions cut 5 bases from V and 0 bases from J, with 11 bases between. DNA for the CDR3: TGTGCCAGCAGTAGGACGGCTAGCTCCTACGAGCAGTACTTC. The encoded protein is CASSRTASSYEQYF.

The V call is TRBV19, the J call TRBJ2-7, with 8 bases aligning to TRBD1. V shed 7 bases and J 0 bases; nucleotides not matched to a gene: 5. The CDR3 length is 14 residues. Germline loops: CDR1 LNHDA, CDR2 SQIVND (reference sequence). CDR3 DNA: TGTGCCAGTACCCTAGGGACAGGCTCCTACGAGCAGTACTTC. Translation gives CASTLGTGSYEQYF.

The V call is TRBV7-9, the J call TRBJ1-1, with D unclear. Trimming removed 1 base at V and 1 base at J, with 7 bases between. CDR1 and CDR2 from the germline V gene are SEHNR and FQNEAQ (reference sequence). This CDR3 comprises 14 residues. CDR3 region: CASSLGRENTEAFF. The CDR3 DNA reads TGTGCCAGCAGCTTAGGACGGGAGAACACTGAAGCTTTCTTT.

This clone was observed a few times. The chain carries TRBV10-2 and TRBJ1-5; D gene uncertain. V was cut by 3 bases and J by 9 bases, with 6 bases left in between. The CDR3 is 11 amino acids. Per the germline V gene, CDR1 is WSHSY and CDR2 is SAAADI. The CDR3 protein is CASSDAGPQHF. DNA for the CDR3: TGCGCCAGCAGTGACGCCGGGCCCCAGCATTTT.

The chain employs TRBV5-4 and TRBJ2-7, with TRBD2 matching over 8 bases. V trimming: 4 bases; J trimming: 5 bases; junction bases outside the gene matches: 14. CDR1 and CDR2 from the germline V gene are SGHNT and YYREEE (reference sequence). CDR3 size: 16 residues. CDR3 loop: CASSPGGAGAGDEQYF. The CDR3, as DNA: TGTGCCAGCAGCCCCGGGGGGGCGGGAGCGGGGGACGAGCAGTACTTC.

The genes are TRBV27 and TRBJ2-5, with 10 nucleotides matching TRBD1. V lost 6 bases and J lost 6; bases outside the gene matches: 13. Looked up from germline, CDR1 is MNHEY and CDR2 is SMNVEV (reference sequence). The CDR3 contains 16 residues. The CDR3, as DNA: TGTGCCAGCAGCCTTATGGGGACAGGGGATTTGAAGACCCAGTACTTC. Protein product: CASSLMGTGDLKTQYF.

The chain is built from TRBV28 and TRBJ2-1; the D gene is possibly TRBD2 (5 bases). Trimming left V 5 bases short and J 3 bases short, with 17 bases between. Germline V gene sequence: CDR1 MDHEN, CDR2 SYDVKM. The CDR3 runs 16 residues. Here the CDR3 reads CASSPADWTIYNEQFF. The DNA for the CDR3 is TGTGCCAGCAGTCCAGCGGACTGGACGATCTACAATGAGCAGTTCTTC. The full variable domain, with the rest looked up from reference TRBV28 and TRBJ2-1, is DVKVTQSSRYLVKRTGEKVFLECVQDMDHENMFWYRQDPGLGLRLIYFSYDVKMKEKGDIPEGYSVSREKKERFSLILESASTNQTSMYLCASSPADWTIYNEQFFGPGTRLTVL.

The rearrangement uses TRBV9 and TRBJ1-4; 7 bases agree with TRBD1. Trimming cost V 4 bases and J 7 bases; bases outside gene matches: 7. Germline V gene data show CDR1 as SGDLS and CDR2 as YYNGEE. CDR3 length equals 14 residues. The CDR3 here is CASSPRQGPEKLFF. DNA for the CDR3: TGTGCCAGCAGCCCCCGACAGGGACCTGAAAAACTGTTTTTT.

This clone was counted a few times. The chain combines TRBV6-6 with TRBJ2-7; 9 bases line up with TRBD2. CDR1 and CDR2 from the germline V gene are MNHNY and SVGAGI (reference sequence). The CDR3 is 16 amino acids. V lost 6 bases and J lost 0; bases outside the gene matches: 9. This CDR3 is CASRRPGTSSSYEQYF. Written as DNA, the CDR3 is TGTGCCAGCAGACGCCCCGGGACTAGCAGCTCCTACGAGCAGTACTTC.

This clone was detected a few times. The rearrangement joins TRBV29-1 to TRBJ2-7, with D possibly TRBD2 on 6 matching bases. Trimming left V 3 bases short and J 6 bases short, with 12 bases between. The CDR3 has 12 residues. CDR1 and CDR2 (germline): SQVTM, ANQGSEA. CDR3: CSVDRQGGEQYF. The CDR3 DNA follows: TGCAGCGTTGACAGGCAGGGAGGCGAGCAGTACTTC.

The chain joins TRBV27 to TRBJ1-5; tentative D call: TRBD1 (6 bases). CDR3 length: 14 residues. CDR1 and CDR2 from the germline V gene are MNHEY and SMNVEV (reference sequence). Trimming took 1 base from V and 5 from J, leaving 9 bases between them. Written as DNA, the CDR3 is TGTGCCAGCAGTTTATTGGGGGCGGATCAGCCCCAGCATTTT. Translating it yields CASSLLGADQPQHF.

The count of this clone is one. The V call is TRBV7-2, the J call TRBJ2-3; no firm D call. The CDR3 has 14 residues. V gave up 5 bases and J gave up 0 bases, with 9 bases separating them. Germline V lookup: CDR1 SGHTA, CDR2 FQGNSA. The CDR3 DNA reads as TGTGCCAGCAGCACCACTACTAGCACAGATACGCAGTATTTT. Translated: CASSTTTSTDTQYF. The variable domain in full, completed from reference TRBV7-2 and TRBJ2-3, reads GAGVSQSPSNKVTEKGKDVELRCDPISGHTALYWYRQSLGQGLEFLIYFQGNSAPDKSGLPSDRFSAERTGGSVSTLTIQRTQQEDSAVYLCASSTTTSTDTQYFGPGTRLTVL.

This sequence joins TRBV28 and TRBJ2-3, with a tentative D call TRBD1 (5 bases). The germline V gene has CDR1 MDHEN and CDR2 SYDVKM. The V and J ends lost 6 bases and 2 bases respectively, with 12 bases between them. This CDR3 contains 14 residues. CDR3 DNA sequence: TGTGCCAGCAGAACGACAGCAAACACAGATACGCAGTATTTT. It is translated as CASRTTANTDTQYF.